The source of this T cell receptor (beta chain) is a study of T cell repertoires in urothelial bladder cancer. Between the trimmed V and J ends, which lost 3 bases and 5 bases, there was a span of 11 bases. The CDR3 contains 14 residues. The germline CDR1 and CDR2 sequences are LNHDA and SQIVND (reference sequence). Here immunoSEQ multiplex PCR was the method, and the copy in TCRdb shows in-frame clones only, minus some. This table holds under 1,000 clones, around 70% found once. Material for sequencing was tumor-infiltrating cells from bladder cancer. The TCR comes from a human donor with urothelial carcinoma. V gene TRBV19 combines with J gene TRBJ1-5; D gene unclear. As DNA, the CDR3 is TGTGCCAGTAGTATTAGGAGGTTGGATCAGCCCCAGCATTTT. Its translation: CASSIRRLDQPQHF.